The 26 T cell receptor beta chains listed next were all sequenced from one sample in a study of CD8 T cells in Susac syndrome. The authors reverse transcribed about 0.5 to 1 ug RNA with random hexamers. Each CDR3 protein gets one entry after TCRdb re-called the immunoSEQ multiplex PCR reads with MiXCR. The sample lists roughly 110,000 distinct CDR3 sequences; around nine tenths were seen once. Sequenced sample: CD4+ T cells from PBMCs. The receptors originated from a human donor in good health.

The chain recombines TRBV28 with TRBJ2-5, with 7 nucleotides matching TRBD1. CDR1 MDHEN and CDR2 SYDVKM come from the germline V gene. V trimming: 3 bases; J trimming: 3 bases; junction bases outside the gene matches: 16. The length of the CDR3 is 18 residues. CDR3 nucleotides: TGTGCCAGCAGTTTTCGTAGAACAGGGGCGGTCGGAAAAGAGACCCAGTACTTC. Amino acids: CASSFRRTGAVGKETQYF.

The J gene is TRBJ1-1, the V gene TRBV20-1; no clear D gene. With 7 bases removed from V and 0 bases from J, the gap between germline ends came to 12 bases. The CDR3 is 13 residues long. Germline CDR1 reads DFQATT; CDR2 reads SNEGSKA (reference sequence). CDR3 sequence reads: CSGKKDLNTEAFF. The CDR3 DNA is TGCAGTGGTAAAAAAGATTTGAACACTGAAGCTTTCTTT.

The chain recombines TRBV10-2 with TRBJ1-1, with D perhaps matching TRBD1 (5 bases). This CDR3 is 15 amino acids long. The V and J ends lost 9 bases and 2 bases respectively, with 19 bases between them. Germline CDR1 and CDR2: WSHSY and SAAADI. The DNA of the CDR3 is TGCGCCAGTATAGCCCCCAGAGGGGAAAACACTGAAGCTTTCTTT. As protein: CASIAPRGENTEAFF.

The rearrangement uses TRBV13 and TRBJ2-1; TRBD2 matches 11 bases. Trimming removed 5 bases from V and 4 bases from J; junction bases left unmatched: 4. Germline V gene data show CDR1 as PRHDT and CDR2 as FYEKMQ (reference sequence). This CDR3 has 15 residues. CDR3 DNA: TGTGCCAGCAGCCCCGGGACTAGCGGATACAATGAGCAGTTCTTC. Encoded protein: CASSPGTSGYNEQFF. Full variable domain (rest looked up from reference TRBV13 and TRBJ2-1): AAGVIQSPRHLIKEKRETATLKCYPIPRHDTVYWYQQGPGQDPQFLISFYEKMQSDKGSIPDRFSAQQFSDYHSELNMSSLELGDSALYFCASSPGTSGYNEQFFGPGTRLTVL.

The chain couples TRBV7-2 to TRBJ2-3; D gene ambiguous. The CDR3 covers 13 residues. V lost 4 bases and J lost 3, with 8 bases in between. Germline assignment: CDR1 SGHTA and CDR2 FQGNSA. The CDR3 DNA sequence: TGTGCCAGCAGCTCTTATGGGACAGATACGCAGTATTTT. The encoded protein is CASSSYGTDTQYF.

This clonotype is a singleton in its sample. The genes are TRBV6-5 and TRBJ2-1, with TRBD2 matching 10 bases. Germline V CDR1 and CDR2: MNHEY, SVGAGI. J was trimmed by 5 bases and V by 6 bases; bases with no gene match: 4. This CDR3 is built from 14 residues. Written as DNA, the CDR3 is TGTGCCAGCAGCCCGGGACTAGCGAACAATGAGCAGTTCTTC. This gives the protein CASSPGLANNEQFF.

The chain has TRBV4-3 and TRBJ1-1; D call uncertain. With 0 bases removed from V and 0 bases from J, the gap between germline ends came to 11 bases. The CDR3 has 16 residues. Germline loops: CDR1 LGHNA, CDR2 YSLEER. CDR3 in DNA: TGCGCCAGCAGCCAAGACCTTTTAACCATGAACACTGAAGCTTTCTTT. Amino acid sequence: CASSQDLLTMNTEAFF.

This clonotype was detected only once. The chain couples TRBV19 to TRBJ1-2; D remains unclear. V lost 6 bases and J 5 bases, leaving 10 bases between the germline ends. CDR3 length: 12 residues. Germline lookup yields CDR1 LNHDA and CDR2 SQIVND (reference sequence). Here the CDR3 DNA reads TGTGCCAGTAGACGGGATAGGTATGGCTACACCTTC. Its translation: CASRRDRYGYTF.

The J gene is TRBJ2-7, the V gene TRBV7-9; no firm D call. The V end was cut by 5 bases, the J end by 2 bases, with 13 bases between. The CDR3 is 14 residues long. CDR1 is SEHNR, CDR2 FQNEAQ, per germline (reference sequence). The CDR3 loop is CASSPSGRAYEQYF. DNA for the CDR3: TGTGCCAGCAGCCCAAGTGGACGGGCCTACGAGCAGTACTTC.

The V and J genes are TRBV19 and TRBJ2-5; D is perhaps TRBD2 (5 bases). Trimming took 4 bases from V and 4 from J, leaving 7 bases between them. CDR1 is LNHDA and CDR2 is SQIVND in the germline V gene (reference sequence). The CDR3 covers 12 residues. The CDR3 is CASSNGVETQYF. In nucleotides, the CDR3 is TGTGCCAGTAGTAACGGGGTAGAGACCCAGTACTTC.

This rearrangement joins TRBV6-2 or TRBV6-3 to TRBJ2-3, with D possibly called TRBD1 or TRBD2 (5 bases each). V was clipped by 3 bases and J by 4 bases, with 8 bases between them. This CDR3 has 13 amino acids. CDR1 is MNHEY and CDR2 is SVGEGT in the germline V gene. The CDR3 DNA is TGTGCCAGCAGTTATCGGGGCTCAGATACGCAGTATTTT. Protein: CASSYRGSDTQYF.

This rearrangement joins TRBV4-3 to TRBJ2-3, with D hard to call. Germline V gives CDR1 LGHNA, CDR2 YSLEER. The CDR3 sequence is 13 residues long. V lost 3 bases to trimming and J lost 4 bases, with 8 bases between them. In DNA, the CDR3 is TGCGCCAGCAGCCAGACTTGGGCAGATACGCAGTATTTT. Translation gives CASSQTWADTQYF.

This chain uses TRBV27 with TRBJ2-2; TRBD1 might be the D (5 bases). Trimming pared 5 bases from V and 3 bases from J, leaving 10 bases between. Germline V gene data show CDR1 as MNHEY and CDR2 as SMNVEV (reference sequence). The CDR3 loop spans 14 amino acids. CDR3 nucleotides: TGTGCCAGCAGTAAGCGACAGTACACCGGGGAGCTGTTTTTT. It specifies CASSKRQYTGELFF.

Here the CDR3 DNA reads TGTGCCAGCAGCCCGACTTCAGGGGGTCTTTCAAAAGCTTTCTTT. Amino acid sequence: CASSPTSGGLSKAFF. J is TRBJ1-1 and V is TRBV3-1; TRBD1 aligns across 7 bases. Losses at the gene ends were 4 bases for V and 9 bases for J; bases not matched to a gene: 14. The CDR3 is 15 amino acids. The germline V gene encodes CDR1 LGHDT and CDR2 YNNKEL (reference sequence).

This sequence joins TRBV29-1 and TRBJ1-2; 12 bases match TRBD1. Germline CDR1 reads SQVTM; CDR2 reads ANQGSEA. The CDR3 spans 14 residues. The V and J ends lost 4 bases and 7 bases, in that order; junction bases with no gene match: 7. As DNA, the CDR3 is TGCAGCGTTGCCCCCGGGACAGGGGGCGGTGGCTACACCTTC. It codes for CSVAPGTGGGGYTF.

The chain is built from TRBV20-1 and TRBJ2-5, with 7 bases identical to TRBD1. This CDR3 spans 15 amino acids. From germline, CDR1 is DFQATT and CDR2 SNEGSKA (reference sequence). V trimming: 5 bases; J trimming: 2 bases; junction bases outside the gene matches: 11. DNA of the CDR3: TGCAGTGCTCCCCCTGTCGGCAGGGGGCAAGAGACCCAGTACTTC. Amino acids: CSAPPVGRGQETQYF.

The chain uses TRBV7-3 and TRBJ2-3; the match to TRBD1 covers 8 bases. The V segment lost 4 bases and the J segment 4 bases; nucleotides outside the gene matches: 7. The CDR3 sequence is 15 residues long. Germline-derived CDR1 and CDR2 are SGHTA and FQGTGA. This CDR3 reads CASSSGGEYADTQYF. CDR3 DNA sequence: TGTGCCAGCAGCTCAGGGGGCGAATATGCAGATACGCAGTATTTT.

The CDR3 protein is CASSKTGGIDEQFF. The CDR3 nucleotides are TGTGCCAGCAGCAAGACAGGGGGCATCGATGAGCAGTTCTTC. V is TRBV9 and J is TRBJ2-1; 10 bases agree with TRBD1. Germline trimming cut 4 bases from V and 8 bases from J; bases unmatched to any gene: 6. The CDR3 extends over 14 amino acids. Germline lookup yields CDR1 SGDLS and CDR2 YYNGEE.

This sequence joins TRBV7-2 and TRBJ2-3; 13 bases map to TRBD2. The length of the CDR3 is 17 residues. With 5 bases clipped from V and 4 bases from J, the junction kept 9 bases outside the gene matches. The germline V gene encodes CDR1 SGHTA and CDR2 FQGNSA. CDR3 sequence reads: CASSPWTSGSRSDTQYF. CDR3 DNA sequence: TGTGCCAGCAGCCCCTGGACTAGCGGGAGTCGGTCAGATACGCAGTATTTT. Using reference TRBV7-2 and TRBJ2-3 for the parts outside the CDR3, the full variable domain is GAGVSQSPSNKVTEKGKDVELRCDPISGHTALYWYRQSLGQGLEFLIYFQGNSAPDKSGLPSDRFSAERTGGSVSTLTIQRTQQEDSAVYLCASSPWTSGSRSDTQYFGPGTRLTVL.

The rearrangement joins TRBV7-8 to TRBJ2-4, with a weak D call TRBD1 (6 bases). The CDR3 has 14 residues. V gave up 1 base and J gave up 5 bases, with 9 bases separating them. CDR1 SGHVS and CDR2 FQNEAQ come from the germline V gene. The DNA for the CDR3 is TGTGCCAGCAGCTTAGTGCAGGGGCAAAACATTCAGTACTTC. It codes for CASSLVQGQNIQYF.

V gene TRBV29-1 combines with J gene TRBJ2-7; 9 nucleotides line up with TRBD2. V was pared by 2 bases and J by 2 bases, with 4 bases of the junction left unmatched. The CDR3 spans 14 residues. Germline V gene sequence: CDR1 SQVTM, CDR2 ANQGSEA. CDR3 DNA: TGCAGCGTTGAATTTTCTAGCGGGACCTACGAGCAGTACTTC. It yields the protein CSVEFSSGTYEQYF.

This chain links TRBV19 with TRBJ2-6; TRBD1 aligns across 7 bases. Germline CDR1 LNHDA, CDR2 SQIVND (reference sequence). V lost 5 bases and J lost 0; bases outside the gene matches: 10. This CDR3 is built from 18 residues. CDR3 in amino acids: CASSPRTGQNSGANVLTF. In DNA form, the CDR3 reads TGTGCCAGTAGTCCCCGGACAGGCCAAAACTCTGGGGCCAACGTCCTGACTTTC.

The CDR3 nucleotides read TGCGCCAGCAGCAGCGAAAGGAGAACTGAAGCTTTCTTT. It is translated as CASSSERRTEAFF. V gene TRBV5-1 combines with J gene TRBJ1-1; no firm D call. From germline, CDR1 is SGHRS and CDR2 YFSETQ. The CDR3 has 13 amino acids. Deletions cut 4 bases from V and 5 bases from J, with 12 bases between.

The rearrangement uses TRBV14 and TRBJ2-5, with a tentative D call TRBD2 (6 bases). The V end was cut by 3 bases, the J end by 5 bases, with 13 bases between. The CDR3 contains 14 residues. The V gene's germline CDR1 is SGHDN and CDR2 FVKESK. The CDR3 region has the DNA TGTGCCAGCAGCCATCGGGAGTCCGCCGAGACCCAGTACTTC. Amino acids: CASSHRESAETQYF. The entire variable domain, with the rest obtained from reference TRBV14 and TRBJ2-5, is as follows: EAGVTQFPSHSVIEKGQTVTLRCDPISGHDNLYWYRRVMGKEIKFLLHFVKESKQDESGMPNNRFLAERTGGTYSTLKVQPAELEDSGVYFCASSHRESAETQYFGPGTRLLVL.

V is TRBV27 and J is TRBJ1-1; tentatively, D is TRBD1 (6 bases). The germline gives CDR1 MNHEY, CDR2 SMNVEV (reference sequence). This CDR3 is 14 amino acids long. The germline V and J ends were trimmed by 4 bases and 4 bases, with 13 bases remaining between them. The CDR3 sequence: CASSSNRVSTEAFF. As DNA, the CDR3 is TGTGCCAGCAGTTCCAACAGGGTTAGCACTGAAGCTTTCTTT.

The chain has TRBV27 and TRBJ1-5; D is undetermined. The CDR3 sequence is 15 residues long. V dropped 5 bases and J dropped 3 bases, with 14 bases sitting between them. Per germline, CDR1 MNHEY and CDR2 SMNVEV (reference sequence). CDR3 region: CASSPSLGSNQPQHF. CDR3 coding DNA: TGTGCCAGCAGTCCCAGTCTCGGTTCCAATCAGCCCCAGCATTTT.